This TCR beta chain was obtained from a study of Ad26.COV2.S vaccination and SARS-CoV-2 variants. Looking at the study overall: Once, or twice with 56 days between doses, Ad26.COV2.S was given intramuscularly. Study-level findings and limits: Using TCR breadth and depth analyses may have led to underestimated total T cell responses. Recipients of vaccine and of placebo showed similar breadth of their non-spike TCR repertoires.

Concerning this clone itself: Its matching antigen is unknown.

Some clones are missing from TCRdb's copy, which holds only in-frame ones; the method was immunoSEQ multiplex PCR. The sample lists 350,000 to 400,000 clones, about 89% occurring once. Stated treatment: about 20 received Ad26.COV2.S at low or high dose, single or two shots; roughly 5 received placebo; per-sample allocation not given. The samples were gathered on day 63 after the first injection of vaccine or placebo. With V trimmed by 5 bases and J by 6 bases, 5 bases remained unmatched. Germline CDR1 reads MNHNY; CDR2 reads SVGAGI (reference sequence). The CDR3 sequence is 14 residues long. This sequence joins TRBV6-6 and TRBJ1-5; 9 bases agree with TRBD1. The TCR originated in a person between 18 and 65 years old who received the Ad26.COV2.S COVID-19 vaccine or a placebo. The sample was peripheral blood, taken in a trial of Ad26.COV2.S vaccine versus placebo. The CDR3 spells CASSGTGWSQPQHF. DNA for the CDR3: TGTGCCAGCAGTGGGACAGGGTGGAGTCAGCCCCAGCATTTT.